Listed below are T cell receptor beta chains from one sample, sequenced in a study of glioma-infiltrating T cells. Each CDR3 protein is one row after TCRdb ran MiXCR on the multiplex PCR reads. The repertoire holds more than 110,000 distinct CDR3 sequences, roughly 43% seen once, with 20% to 25% in the top ten. The specimen sequenced was glioma tissue, nonneoplastic brain tissue, or PBMCs (not recorded which). The source of these receptors is a human donor with low-grade glioma or glioblastoma, undergoing nonglioma brain surgery, or in good health (not recorded which). The CDR3 runs from the conserved cysteine through the conserved F or W. The order of the fields is J gene, D gene, clone size, V gene, CDR3 DNA, CDR3 protein. The D gene is left open where the match is weak. Clone sizes are given selectively: once, few, many, or a class where the clone is expanded.

j_call: TRBJ2-3; d_call: TRBD2; clone_size: NA; v_call: TRBV6-6; cdr3_nt: TGTGCCAGCAGTTCCGGGACTAGCGGGGGGACTAGCACAGATACGCAGTATTTT; cdr3_aa: CASSSGTSGGTSTDTQYF
j_call: TRBJ1-1; d_call: NA; clone_size: NA; v_call: TRBV27; cdr3_nt: TGTGCCAGCAGTTCCCCAAGGAACACTGAAGCTTTCTTT; cdr3_aa: CASSSPRNTEAFF
j_call: TRBJ1-1; d_call: NA; clone_size: NA; v_call: TRBV6-2/TRBV6-3; cdr3_nt: TGTGCCAGCAGTCAAGAGCCTTACACTGAAGCTTTCTTT; cdr3_aa: CASSQEPYTEAFF
j_call: TRBJ2-5; d_call: NA; clone_size: few; v_call: TRBV6-1; cdr3_nt: TGCGCCAGCAGTGAGGCCGGACTCGGTGGGACCCAGTACTTC; cdr3_aa: CASSEAGLGGTQYF
j_call: TRBJ1-6; d_call: NA; clone_size: NA; v_call: TRBV7-2; cdr3_nt: TGTGCCAGCAGCACCGGGACGTATAATTCACCCCTCCACTTT; cdr3_aa: CASSTGTYNSPLHF
j_call: TRBJ2-1; d_call: TRBD2; clone_size: NA; v_call: TRBV7-2; cdr3_nt: TGTGCCAGCAGCTTAGGGCTAGCGGGAGTCTACAATGAGCAGTTCTTC; cdr3_aa: CASSLGLAGVYNEQFF
j_call: TRBJ1-1; d_call: NA; clone_size: NA; v_call: TRBV6-1; cdr3_nt: TGTGCCAGCACCCCTAGACGGGGGACGGACACTGAAGCTTTCTTT; cdr3_aa: CASTPRRGTDTEAFF
j_call: TRBJ2-1; d_call: NA; clone_size: NA; v_call: TRBV6-2/TRBV6-3; cdr3_nt: TGTGCCAGCAGTAAACAGACTAATGAGCAGTTCTTC; cdr3_aa: CASSKQTNEQFF
j_call: TRBJ1-2; d_call: NA; clone_size: NA; v_call: TRBV6-1; cdr3_nt: TGTGCCAGCAGTGAAAAGTTGTGGGGAGTGGTTCGGGGCTACACCTTC; cdr3_aa: CASSEKLWGVVRGYTF
j_call: TRBJ1-1; d_call: NA; clone_size: many; v_call: TRBV6-2/TRBV6-3; cdr3_nt: TGTGCCAGCAGTTACAGGGGAGAGAACACTGAAGCTTTCTTT; cdr3_aa: CASSYRGENTEAFF
j_call: TRBJ1-5; d_call: NA; clone_size: few; v_call: TRBV6-6; cdr3_nt: TGTGCCAGCAGTTACTCAATCCCGGGACCCAATCAGCCCCAGCATTTT; cdr3_aa: CASSYSIPGPNQPQHF
j_call: TRBJ1-3; d_call: NA; clone_size: once; v_call: TRBV7-8; cdr3_nt: TGTGCCAGCAGCTTAATAGTCCCCACGTCTGGAAACACCATATATTTT; cdr3_aa: CASSLIVPTSGNTIYF
j_call: TRBJ2-1; d_call: NA; clone_size: NA; v_call: TRBV20-1; cdr3_nt: TGCAGTGCTAACCCTGGGGGCGGGGATGAGCAGTTCTTC; cdr3_aa: CSANPGGGDEQFF
j_call: TRBJ1-5; d_call: TRBD1; clone_size: NA; v_call: TRBV6-2/TRBV6-3; cdr3_nt: TGTGCCAGCAGTTACCCTTCAACAGGGGTCGGTTTTAGCAATCAGCCCCAGCATTTT; cdr3_aa: CASSYPSTGVGFSNQPQHF